The source of this T cell receptor (beta chain) is a study of blood T cell repertoires in COVID-19 (dated by TCRdb to 2018 to 2020). In the study overall: Samples covering the acute and convalescent phases of COVID-19 were provided by collaborators in the United States, Italy and Spain. A freely available public database, intended as a resource for researchers studying the immune response to SARS-CoV-2, is where the repertoires were released. The sample metadata nearly always contained a de-identified subject ID, COVID-19 status, age in years and sex. Where available, HLA class I and class II types were obtained from metadata supplied by the sample provider rather than from assay-based typing. The dataset comprised deeply sampled blood TCRbeta repertoires from subjects exposed to, actively infected with, or recovered from COVID-19. The samples were drawn from two sources: the first 160 participants of the ongoing ImmuneRACE study, and 1,254 subjects contributed by 6 global collaborators. The prospective study material was composed of cDNA or gDNA derived from T cells, B-cell-depleted T cells, or PBMCs.

Only one count was recorded for this clone. It lacks a known antigen. The input lacks base qualities; no much larger clone sits a single base away. Broader findings and caveats from the paper: How much clinical and demographic metadata was included differed by source and by participant, and the metadata was provided uncurated.

V and J are trimmed by 0 bases and 4 bases, and the gene matches miss 2 bases of the junction. From the cysteine through the phenylalanine, the CDR3 covers 16 amino acids. Only the CDR3 region is kept as DNA, spanning 48 bases read in frame from base 1. Taken from the germline V gene, the CDR1 and CDR2 loops are MNHEY and SVGAGI. The immunoSEQ Assay, a bias-controlled multiplex PCR, was used to amplify TCRbeta CDR3 regions from genomic DNA. In the original analysis: The number of nucleated cells in each sample was estimated from the amplification of reference gene primers within the assay. To quantify the absolute abundance of each unique TCRbeta CDR3 rearrangement, sequence reads were collapsed and filtered. For each sample, productive Simpson clonality was calculated as the square root of Simpson's diversity index over productive rearrangements. TCRdb mirrors the immuneACCESS table, restricted to in-frame sequences. Some clones are absent from its copies; in checked studies, under half trace to an unresolved V gene, and the reason for the others is unknown. The V and J calls and the clone size are those of that table, but D and trimming were determined from the DNA. This sample has more than 50,000 clones in its table, and 80% to 90% of those were observed once. Roughly 5% of the sample goes to the ten largest clones.

Each collaborating institution followed its own protocols to collect whole blood in K2EDTA tubes. Collaborator samples were shipped for TCRbeta analysis as frozen whole blood, isolated PBMCs, or DNA extracted from either sample type. This TCR came from a man aged 60 to 69 with active COVID-19. Rearrangement joined TRBV6-5 to TRBJ1-5, with 11 junctional bases fitting TRBD1. The sample comprised peripheral blood. The bases read TGTGCCAGCAGTTACTCGGGACAGGGGGGTAATCAGCCCCAGCATTTT. This codes for CASSYSGQGGNQPQHF.